A selection of T cell receptor beta chains follows, all from one sample in a study of blood T cells in healthy people across ages. TCRdb independently ran MiXCR on the 5' RACE reads; one entry per CDR3 protein. In the table there are 750,000 to 950,000 distinct CDR3 sequences, 50% to 65% of which are singletons. What was sequenced was blood. All receptors derive from an elderly man in good health. Each CDR3 is given with its conserved first and last residue. The D gene is left open where the match is weak. Only part of the rows carry a size: once, few, many, or a class if the clone is expanded.

clone size,D gene,V gene,J gene,CDR3 protein,CDR3 DNA
few,TRBD1,TRBV7-9,TRBJ1-1,CASSPQGERTEAFF,TGTGCCAGCAGCCCACAGGGGGAACGCACTGAAGCTTTCTTT
-,-,TRBV15,TRBJ2-7,CATSRDREASYEQYF,TGTGCCACCAGCAGAGATCGCGAGGCGTCCTACGAGCAGTACTTC
-,-,TRBV5-4,TRBJ1-6,CASSLAQGRSPLHF,TGTGCCAGCAGCTTGGCACAGGGCCGCTCACCCCTCCACTTT
few,TRBD2,TRBV5-1,TRBJ2-1,CATQSGGVGYNEQFF,TGCGCCACCCAGAGTGGGGGGGTTGGATACAATGAGCAGTTCTTC
-,-,TRBV4-2,TRBJ2-1,CASSPQASGEQFF,TGTGCCAGCAGCCCCCAGGCATCCGGTGAGCAGTTCTTC
-,-,TRBV27,TRBJ1-4,CASSFWQGSEKLFF,TGTGCCAGCAGTTTCTGGCAGGGTAGCGAAAAACTGTTTTTT
few,-,TRBV3-1,TRBJ2-5,CASSPKLGETQYF,TGTGCCAGCAGCCCCAAACTAGGAGAGACCCAGTACTTC
-,TRBD1,TRBV6-2/TRBV6-3,TRBJ2-1,CAIGQGVQFF,TGTGCCATCGGACAGGGGGTGCAGTTCTTC
-,-,TRBV5-1,TRBJ1-5,CASSLGQPGSNQPQHF,TGCGCCAGCAGCTTGGGACAGCCTGGTAGCAATCAGCCCCAGCATTTT
-,TRBD2,TRBV6-2/TRBV6-3,TRBJ2-1,CASSSMAGGPSSYNEQFF,TGTGCCAGCAGTTCGATGGCGGGGGGTCCCAGCTCCTACAATGAGCAGTTCTTC
-,-,TRBV9,TRBJ1-5,CASSVGQYSNQPQHF,TGTGCCAGCAGCGTAGGGCAATATAGCAATCAGCCCCAGCATTTT
-,-,TRBV5-1,TRBJ1-1,CASSLGGSAYAFF,TGCGCCAGCAGCCTGGGGGGGTCGGCGTATGCTTTCTTT
-,TRBD1,TRBV27,TRBJ1-2,CASSTDRAGCGYTF,TGCGCCAGCAGTACGGACAGGGCGGGCTGTGGCTACACCTTC
-,TRBD2,TRBV11-3,TRBJ2-3,CASSLVIREGSDPDTQYF,TGTGCCAGCAGCTTGGTAATACGGGAGGGCTCAGATCCAGATACGCAGTATTTT
-,-,TRBV20-1,TRBJ1-4,CSANVLGQNEKLFF,TGCAGTGCCAACGTCCTCGGCCAGAATGAAAAACTGTTTTTT
-,TRBD1,TRBV6-2/TRBV6-3,TRBJ2-5,CASSYSIWTGEATQYF,TGTGCCAGCAGTTACTCGATATGGACAGGGGAAGCGACCCAGTACTTC
few,TRBD2,TRBV6-5,TRBJ2-7,CASSYSNSGGSYEQYF,TGTGCCAGCAGTTACTCGAATAGCGGGGGGTCCTACGAGCAGTACTTC
-,-,TRBV7-8,TRBJ2-1,CASSLPPSVSYNEQFF,TGTGCCAGCAGCTTACCCCCCAGCGTGAGCTACAATGAGCAGTTCTTC
few,-,TRBV29-1,TRBJ1-1,CSVARTYGSEAFF,TGCAGCGTCGCCCGGACTTACGGGTCTGAAGCTTTCTTT
many,TRBD1,TRBV29-1,TRBJ2-5,CSVATGEETQYF,TGCAGCGTCGCGACAGGGGAGGAGACCCAGTACTTC
-,TRBD1,TRBV2,TRBJ2-2,CASSEVTGEVGELFF,TGTGCCAGCAGTGAGGTGACAGGGGAAGTCGGGGAGCTGTTTTTT